These 17 T cell receptor beta chains were sequenced from one sample in a study of OX40 agonist ivuxolimab in advanced cancers. TCRdb's copy holds only in-frame clones and misses some; the assay was immunoSEQ multiplex PCR. The table includes 49,000 or so clones, around 80% detected once. The sample here was CD4+ or CD8+ T cells sorted from blood, taken in a trial of the OX40 agonist ivuxolimab. The receptors were sampled from an adult with an advanced solid tumor such as melanoma, head and neck, liver or kidney cancer.

The genes are TRBV10-1 and TRBJ2-3; 9 nucleotides agree with TRBD1. Germline V CDR1 and CDR2: WNHNN, SYGVQD (reference sequence). This CDR3 is 15 amino acids long. The V segment lost 5 bases and the J segment 6 bases; nucleotides outside the gene matches: 9. CDR3 amino acids: CASSSDRGARDTQYF. The DNA for the CDR3 is TGCGCCAGCAGTTCTGACAGGGGGGCGAGGGATACGCAGTATTTT.

The rearrangement joins TRBV30 to TRBJ1-1; no reliable D call. Trimming took 4 bases from V and 1 from J, leaving 10 bases between them. Germline lookup yields CDR1 GTSNPN and CDR2 SVGIG (reference sequence). The CDR3 is 13 residues long. The CDR3 DNA is TGTGCCTGGAACCGTGGAGAGAACACTGAAGCTTTCTTT. This gives the protein CAWNRGENTEAFF.

The chain is built from TRBV19 and TRBJ1-1; D is perhaps TRBD1 (5 bases). Germline V lookup: CDR1 LNHDA, CDR2 SQIVND (reference sequence). V lost 1 base and J lost 1, with 7 bases in between. The length of the CDR3 is 14 residues. CDR3 amino acids: CASSIVQGNTEAFF. CDR3 in DNA: TGTGCCAGTAGTATAGTTCAGGGGAACACTGAAGCTTTCTTT.

This chain connects TRBV2 to TRBJ1-1; no definite D call. V dropped 3 bases and J dropped 1 base, with 12 bases sitting between them. The CDR3 extends over 15 amino acids. Looked up from germline, CDR1 is SNHLY and CDR2 is FYNNEI. CDR3 region: CASSEWGSTNTEAFF. The CDR3 nucleotides read TGTGCCAGCAGTGAGTGGGGTTCAACGAACACTGAAGCTTTCTTT.

This chain joins TRBV28 and TRBJ1-5, with D hard to call. V dropped 4 bases and J dropped 5 bases, with 9 bases sitting between them. This CDR3 is 13 amino acids long. In germline, CDR1 is MDHEN, CDR2 SYDVKM. CDR3 bases: TGTGCCAGCAGTTCGGAGAATTATCAGCCCCAGCATTTT. Translated: CASSSENYQPQHF.

The chain is built from TRBV29-1 and TRBJ2-7; TRBD1 matches at 7 bases. The CDR3 consists of 12 residues. V was pared by 5 bases and J by 6 bases, with 7 bases of the junction left unmatched. The germline gives CDR1 SQVTM, CDR2 ANQGSEA. The CDR3 loop is CSVRQGSGEQYF. The CDR3 region has the DNA TGCAGCGTTCGACAGGGTTCGGGCGAGCAGTACTTC.

V gene TRBV4-2 combines with J gene TRBJ1-5, with D unresolved. Germline-derived CDR1 and CDR2 are LGHNA and YNFKEQ. CDR3 length equals 15 residues. V was clipped by 5 bases and J by 2 bases, with 13 bases between them. The CDR3 here is CASSLQPGRNQPQHF. CDR3 nucleotides: TGTGCCAGCAGCTTGCAACCAGGCCGCAATCAGCCCCAGCATTTT.

The chain carries TRBV4-3 and TRBJ2-7; possibly TRBD1 for D (6 bases). CDR3 length: 14 residues. Trimming left V 0 bases short and J 5 bases short, with 11 bases between. CDR1 LGHNA and CDR2 YSLEER come from the germline V gene. The DNA for the CDR3 is TGCGCCAGCAGCCAAGACTGGGACATGAACGAGCAGTACTTC. Encoded protein: CASSQDWDMNEQYF.

This clone has more than one count but fewer than ten. V usage is TRBV15 and J usage is TRBJ1-3, with TRBD1 matching over 8 bases. There are 15 residues in the CDR3. J was trimmed by 7 bases and V by 5 bases; bases with no gene match: 10. Looked up from germline, CDR1 is LNHNV and CDR2 is YYDKDF (reference sequence). The CDR3 DNA reads as TGTGCCACCAGCTCACGGACAGGGTATGCGAACACCATATATTTT. Translated: CATSSRTGYANTIYF.

The rearrangement links TRBV9 to TRBJ1-2, with D possibly matching TRBD1 (6 bases). The V end was cut by 1 base, the J end by 6 bases, with 19 bases between. The germline CDR1 and CDR2 sequences are SGDLS and YYNGEE. The CDR3 runs 16 residues. The CDR3 is CASSVPRGAGTHGYTF. The CDR3 DNA reads as TGTGCCAGCAGCGTACCTAGGGGGGCAGGGACACATGGCTACACCTTC.

The chain uses TRBV25-1 and TRBJ1-6; maybe TRBD1 (5 bases). Germline V gives CDR1 MGHDK, CDR2 SYGVNS. The CDR3 covers 14 residues. Trimming removed 2 bases at V and 11 bases at J, with 13 bases between. CDR3 sequence: CASSERGRGAPLHF. The CDR3 region has the DNA TGTGCCAGCAGTGAACGGGGTCGGGGGGCACCCCTCCACTTT.

The chain has TRBV6-5 and TRBJ1-1, with unresolved D. V lost 0 bases, J lost 1 base, and 9 bases lay in between. Per germline, CDR1 MNHEY and CDR2 SVGAGI. The CDR3 contains 15 residues. DNA for the CDR3: TGTGCCAGCAGTTACTCGGGCAATAGGAACACTGAAGCTTTCTTT. Protein product: CASSYSGNRNTEAFF.

This chain links TRBV5-1 with TRBJ1-2; maybe TRBD1 (5 bases). Trimming pared 4 bases from V and 4 bases from J, leaving 20 bases between. Germline loops: CDR1 SGHRS, CDR2 YFSETQ. The CDR3 totals 16 residues. The CDR3 coding sequence is TGCGCCAGCAGCCCGACCCTTATGGGAGGGGTCTATGGCTACACCTTC. Its translation: CASSPTLMGGVYGYTF.

This chain joins TRBV27 and TRBJ1-3; D is unresolved. V was trimmed by 5 bases and J by 0 bases, leaving 11 bases between them. Germline loops: CDR1 MNHEY, CDR2 SMNVEV (reference sequence). CDR3 length: 15 amino acids. The CDR3 bases are TGTGCCAGCAGTGCGCGCGGGTTCTCTGGAAACACCATATATTTT. The encoded protein is CASSARGFSGNTIYF.

The chain carries TRBV6-1 and TRBJ2-7; D tentatively reads TRBD1 or TRBD2 (6 bases each). The CDR3 has 15 residues. V lost 6 bases, J lost 2 bases, and 17 bases lay in between. Germline assignment: CDR1 MNHNS and CDR2 SASEGT. The CDR3, as DNA: TGTGCCAGCAGGGGGGGCTCCCCAAGCCCCTACGAGCAGTACTTC. It is translated as CASRGGSPSPYEQYF.

This chain's CDR3 is CASSPSGPHNSPLHF. The DNA for the CDR3 is TGTGCCAGCAGCCCATCGGGACCTCATAATTCACCCCTCCACTTT. V usage is TRBV4-2 and J usage is TRBJ1-6; TRBD1 is a possible D gene (5 bases). CDR3 length: 15 residues. Germline-derived CDR1 and CDR2 are LGHNA and YNFKEQ. Trimming removed 4 bases at V and 5 bases at J, with 12 bases between.

This chain joins TRBV7-9 and TRBJ1-1; D uncertain. V was shortened by 2 bases and J by 1 base, with 2 bases between the two germline ends. CDR1 SEHNR and CDR2 FQNEAQ come from the germline V gene (reference sequence). The CDR3 extends over 12 amino acids. The CDR3 here is CASSLTNTEAFF. CDR3 nucleotides: TGTGCCAGCAGCTTAACGAACACTGAAGCTTTCTTT.